This T cell receptor (beta chain) was recovered during a study of beta chain features in type 1 diabetes. Turning to the study itself: Patients looked much like healthy donors when it came to age, gender and cell yields.

Every bit of the isolated RNA underwent reverse transcription, so sequencing read expressed TCRB transcripts. Samples of naive, central memory and regulatory T cells yielded a mean of about 3.5 million reads. Assay: immunoSEQ multiplex PCR; the TCRdb copy retains only in-frame clones and omits some. The repertoire holds about 300,000 clones, with less than 15% as singletons. Sorting of CD4+ naive, central memory, regulatory and stem cell-like memory cells was performed via CD45RO/CCR7/CD25/CD127/CD95/CD27. This clone was recorded a few times. Its antigen is still unknown. General study findings and limits: The naive, central memory and Treg TCRB repertoires showed an apparent similarity that was greater among patients than among healthy donors. Shorter TCRB CDR3s, moderately but significantly so, were found in Type 1 diabetes patients in all four CD4+ subsets.

Germline lookup yields CDR1 MDHEN and CDR2 SYDVKM. This CDR3 region has 17 residues. J gave up 1 base and V 4 bases, and 7 bases lay outside the gene matches. The sequenced material came from naive CD4+ T cells from blood. The rearrangement joins TRBV28 to TRBJ2-5, with 12 bases fitting TRBD2. The clonotype originates from a woman aged 18-30 years with type 1 diabetes. The CDR3 protein is CASSSSVTSGGQETQYF. The CDR3, as DNA: TGTGCCAGCAGTTCATCCGTGACTAGCGGGGGCCAAGAGACCCAGTACTTC.